This entry lists 32 T cell receptor beta chains sequenced from one sample in a study of metastatic and nonmetastatic thyroid tumors. MiXCR reprocessed the PCR reads for TCRdb. The table has 16,000 or so clones, roughly a quarter seen once. Thyroid surgery took place with no prior treatment in any patient. The sample comprised tumor tissue. The receptor set was obtained from a female donor with papillary thyroid cancer or a benign thyroid nodule (not recorded which). Some clones in this sample may be carry-over from other donors' samples.

A few counts support this clone. This chain joins TRBV27 and TRBJ1-2; TRBD1 is a possible D gene (6 bases). V lost 6 bases, J lost 4 bases, and 21 bases lay in between. Germline loops: CDR1 MNHEY, CDR2 SMNVEV (reference sequence). The CDR3 consists of 16 residues. CDR3 region: CASRSSRGHGGYGYTF. Here the CDR3 DNA reads TGTGCCAGCAGAAGTAGCCGGGGACATGGTGGCTATGGCTACACCTTC.

The chain is built from TRBV12-3 or TRBV12-4 and TRBJ2-5; a weak D match, TRBD2 (6 bases). The V end was cut by 5 bases, the J end by 4 bases, with 17 bases between. This CDR3 contains 15 residues. As DNA, the CDR3 is TGTGCCAGCAGTCGGTTGGGCGGAGGGGCAGAGACCCAGTACTTC. Amino acids: CASSRLGGGAETQYF.

In this sample, this clone is medium-sized (0.01 to 0.1%). The CDR3 sequence: CASSWTVELGELFF. The CDR3 nucleotides are TGTGCCAGCAGCTGGACAGTTGAGCTCGGGGAGCTGTTTTTT. The chain has TRBV7-9 and TRBJ2-2; a possible D gene is TRBD1 (6 bases). Per the germline V gene, CDR1 is SEHNR and CDR2 is FQNEAQ (reference sequence). V lost 4 bases and J 7 bases, leaving 13 bases between the germline ends. This CDR3 has 14 amino acids. Full variable domain (missing parts from reference TRBV7-9 and TRBJ2-2): DTGVSQNPRHKITKRGQNVTFRCDPISEHNRLYWYRQTLGQGPEFLTYFQNEAQLEKSRLLSDRFSAERPKGSFSTLEIQRTEQGDSAMYLCASSWTVELGELFFGEGSRLTVL.

This clone was seen many times. V and J are TRBV18 and TRBJ2-4; D is ambiguous. Trimming stripped 10 bases from V and 0 bases from J, with 10 bases between. Germline CDR1 is KGHSH and CDR2 is LQKENI. The CDR3 sequence is 13 residues long. CDR3 bases: TGTGCCACCACCCTCGGAGCCAAAAACATTCAGTACTTC. As protein: CATTLGAKNIQYF.

This clone was observed many times. This may be a read error: a much more frequent sequence differs by one nucleotide. The CDR3 DNA is TGTGCCAGCGGCCGGGACAGGGGCTATGAGCAGTTCTTC. It codes for CASGRDRGYEQFF. The V and J genes are TRBV6-1 and TRBJ2-1, with 10 bases that match TRBD1. The V gene's germline CDR1 is MNHNS and CDR2 SASEGT. The CDR3 is made up of 13 amino acids. V gave up 8 bases and J gave up 8 bases; unmatched junction bases: 6.

This clone was seen a few times. CDR3 in amino acids: CSASSPGVYNEQFF. CDR3 bases: TGCAGTGCTTCAAGCCCGGGAGTCTACAATGAGCAGTTCTTC. The chain couples TRBV20-1 to TRBJ2-1; possible D gene TRBD2, 6 bases. Trimming took 5 bases from V and 3 from J, leaving 14 bases between them. Per germline, CDR1 DFQATT and CDR2 SNEGSKA (reference sequence). The CDR3 totals 14 residues.

The CDR3 nucleotides are TGCAGTGCTGGTGGGGCCCGGGAGAACTACGAGCAGTACTTC. Its protein product is CSAGGARENYEQYF. The chain links TRBV20-1 to TRBJ2-7; maybe TRBD2 (6 bases). Germline loops: CDR1 DFQATT, CDR2 SNEGSKA (reference sequence). CDR3 length equals 14 residues. Deletions cut 5 bases from V and 3 bases from J, with 17 bases between.

Within the sample, this clone is medium-sized (0.01 to 0.1%). The chain carries TRBV12-3 or TRBV12-4 and TRBJ2-7; a weak D match, TRBD1 (5 bases). V lost 3 bases to trimming and J lost 6 bases, with 12 bases between them. This CDR3 is built from 13 residues. The CDR3 bases are TGTGCCAGCAGTTTTGGGTCAGGGCCCGAGCAGTACTTC. Its protein product is CASSFGSGPEQYF.

This clone was counted ten times or more. One junction end does not reproduce the germline sequence, and a read error may be involved. The chain uses TRBV11-2 and TRBJ2-7, with 7 nucleotides matching TRBD2. Germline values: CDR1 SGHAT, CDR2 FQNNGV. The CDR3 is 13 residues long. The CDR3 DNA reads as TGTGCCAGCAGCCATTCGAGCGTGGGAGGGCAGCACTTC. Protein: CASSHSSVGGQHF.

The chain couples TRBV20-1 to TRBJ2-1; D gene uncertain. V gave up 3 bases and J gave up 6 bases, with 6 bases separating them. CDR3 length: 11 amino acids. Germline-derived CDR1 and CDR2 are DFQATT and SNEGSKA (reference sequence). Here the CDR3 DNA reads TGCAGTGCTAGTAACTCCAATGAGCAGTTCTTC. It translates to CSASNSNEQFF.

At least ten counts were recorded for this clone. The chain is built from TRBV9 and TRBJ2-3; tentatively, D is TRBD2 (5 bases). CDR1 is SGDLS and CDR2 is YYNGEE in the germline V gene. The CDR3 consists of 15 residues. V was trimmed by 0 bases and J by 1 base, leaving 9 bases between them. CDR3 nucleotide sequence: TGTGCCAGCAGCGTAGAGAGGGCAGGCACAGATACGCAGTATTTT. Encoded protein: CASSVERAGTDTQYF.

This clone is termed medium-sized. The chain links TRBV6-6 to TRBJ2-5; D possibly corresponds to TRBD2 (7 bases). The V end lost 2 bases, the J end lost 4 bases, and 14 bases lay between the germline ends. Germline V gene sequence: CDR1 MNHNY, CDR2 SVGAGI (reference sequence). There are 15 residues in the CDR3. The CDR3 protein is CASSYKGGGGETQYF. The DNA for the CDR3 is TGTGCCAGCAGTTACAAAGGGGGAGGGGGAGAGACCCAGTACTTC.

The chain joins TRBV5-1 to TRBJ2-7, with TRBD1 as a possible D gene (5 bases). V was clipped by 2 bases and J by 7 bases, with 10 bases between them. CDR1 SGHRS and CDR2 YFSETQ come from the germline V gene. CDR3 length equals 12 residues. The CDR3 region has the DNA TGCGCCAGCAGCTTCAGGGAACGAGAGCAGTACGTC. Its translation: CASSFREREQYV.

In its sample, this clone was seen a few times. The V call is TRBV28, the J call TRBJ2-7; D ambiguous. Trimming stripped 4 bases from V and 0 bases from J, with 16 bases between. This CDR3 is built from 16 residues. Germline values: CDR1 MDHEN, CDR2 SYDVKM. CDR3 region: CASSSAETRSSYEQYF. DNA for the CDR3: TGTGCCAGCAGTTCAGCTGAGACTCGGAGCTCCTACGAGCAGTACTTC.

This sequence joins TRBV15 and TRBJ2-7; D may correspond to TRBD1 or TRBD2 (5 bases each). This CDR3 is built from 16 residues. V gave up 1 base and J gave up 3 bases, with 16 bases separating them. Germline loops: CDR1 LNHNV, CDR2 YYDKDF (reference sequence). The CDR3 loop is CATSRGAGTLVYEQYF. The CDR3 DNA reads TGTGCCACCAGCAGAGGTGCAGGGACGTTGGTCTACGAGCAGTACTTC.

This clone was counted many times. This chain uses TRBV28 with TRBJ1-2, with D possibly being TRBD1 (6 bases). This CDR3 has 15 amino acids. V lost 3 bases to trimming and J lost 0 bases, with 11 bases between them. CDR1 is MDHEN and CDR2 is SYDVKM in the germline V gene. The CDR3 here is CASSFPRQANYGYTF. The CDR3 nucleotides read TGTGCCAGCAGTTTTCCCAGACAGGCTAACTATGGCTACACCTTC.

Concerning this clone: Other DNA sequences within the sample encode an identical CDR3. The gene calls are TRBV12-3 or TRBV12-4 and TRBJ1-2; D gene uncertain. V was clipped by 3 bases and J by 1 base, with 6 bases between them. The CDR3 is 13 residues long. In DNA, the CDR3 is TGTGCCAGCAGTTTGGACGGTAACTATGGCTACACCTTC. It codes for CASSLDGNYGYTF.

This chain uses TRBV11-2 with TRBJ2-1; tentative D call: TRBD2 (5 bases). V dropped 0 bases and J dropped 6 bases, with 18 bases sitting between them. This CDR3 has 17 amino acids. Germline CDR1 SGHAT, CDR2 FQNNGV. The CDR3 here is CASSLDRPAVVGNEQFF. The DNA for the CDR3 is TGTGCCAGCAGCTTAGATCGTCCAGCGGTAGTGGGCAATGAGCAGTTCTTC.

The chain recombines TRBV6-1 with TRBJ1-6; the D gene is possibly TRBD1 (5 bases). The CDR3 length is 13 residues. Germline V gene lookup returns CDR1 MNHNS and CDR2 SASEGT. V gave up 6 bases and J gave up 7 bases, with 10 bases separating them. The CDR3 protein is CASSDPGNSPLHF. The CDR3 DNA reads TGTGCCAGCAGCGACCCAGGGAATTCACCCCTCCACTTT.

The rearrangement uses TRBV20-1 and TRBJ2-7; 10 nucleotides line up with TRBD2. CDR1 DFQATT and CDR2 SNEGSKA come from the germline V gene (reference sequence). The CDR3 runs 15 residues. V trimming: 0 bases; J trimming: 0 bases; junction bases outside the gene matches: 2. CDR3 region: CSARDLAGASYEQYF. The CDR3, as DNA: TGCAGTGCTAGAGATCTAGCGGGGGCCTCCTACGAGCAGTACTTC.

This clone is deemed medium-sized. The V and J genes are TRBV20-1 and TRBJ2-7; 8 bases fit TRBD1. The germline V gene encodes CDR1 DFQATT and CDR2 SNEGSKA (reference sequence). J lost 0 bases, V lost 8 bases, and 3 bases had no gene match. This CDR3 comprises 12 residues. The CDR3 here is CSWTGPSYEQYF. The CDR3 bases are TGCAGTTGGACAGGGCCCTCCTACGAGCAGTACTTC.

This clone was observed many times. The chain has TRBV28 and TRBJ1-5; no clear D gene. Per the germline V gene, CDR1 is MDHEN and CDR2 is SYDVKM. CDR3 length: 14 residues. V lost 3 bases and J 3 bases, leaving 9 bases between the germline ends. CDR3 sequence reads: CASSFGGNNQPQHF. The CDR3 bases are TGTGCCAGCAGTTTCGGCGGCAACAATCAGCCCCAGCATTTT.

This clone was recorded a few times. J is TRBJ1-1 and V is TRBV2; D call uncertain. This CDR3 comprises 15 residues. The ends were cut back, 5 bases at V and 2 bases at J, with 15 bases in the middle. Per the germline V gene, CDR1 is SNHLY and CDR2 is FYNNEI. The CDR3 reads CASSTRRDQNTEAFF. CDR3 bases: TGTGCCAGCAGTACTCGGAGGGATCAAAACACTGAAGCTTTCTTT.

The chain uses TRBV9 and TRBJ2-5, with 13 bases identical to TRBD2. The CDR3 has 16 amino acids. The germline CDR1 and CDR2 sequences are SGDLS and YYNGEE. V lost 4 bases and J lost 5; bases outside the gene matches: 8. CDR3 protein: CASSPKLAGGWETQYF. The CDR3 region has the DNA TGTGCCAGCAGCCCAAAACTAGCGGGAGGGTGGGAGACCCAGTACTTC.

This clone is labeled medium-sized (0.01 to 0.1%). The genes are TRBV20-1 and TRBJ1-4, with a possible D match to TRBD1 (6 bases). This CDR3 has 8 amino acids. Trimming pared 7 bases from V and 17 bases from J, leaving 11 bases between. In germline, CDR1 is DFQATT, CDR2 SNEGSKA (reference sequence). CDR3 in amino acids: CSVGGHFF. The CDR3 DNA sequence: TGCAGTGTGGGGGGACATTTTTTT.

This clone was seen ten or more times. The chain links TRBV20-1 to TRBJ2-7; D gene ambiguous. Trimming stripped 1 base from V and 3 bases from J, with 10 bases between. CDR1 is DFQATT and CDR2 is SNEGSKA in the germline V gene (reference sequence). The CDR3 extends over 13 amino acids. CDR3 in DNA: TGCAGTGCTAGAGGGGAATCGGACTACGAGCAGTACTTC. Protein product: CSARGESDYEQYF.

The genes are TRBV20-1 and TRBJ1-1; perhaps TRBD1 as D (5 bases). The germline V gene has CDR1 DFQATT and CDR2 SNEGSKA (reference sequence). The CDR3 extends over 14 amino acids. V lost 0 bases and J lost 8, with 16 bases in between. CDR3 amino acids: CSARDGAGSREAFF. CDR3 nucleotides: TGCAGTGCTAGAGATGGAGCAGGGTCGAGGGAAGCTTTCTTT.

The chain has TRBV9 and TRBJ1-4; 7 bases are shared with TRBD1. This CDR3 has 14 amino acids. Germline assignment: CDR1 SGDLS and CDR2 YYNGEE. V trimming: 3 bases; J trimming: 8 bases; junction bases outside the gene matches: 7. The CDR3 coding sequence is TGTGCCAGCAGCGCGGACAGGACGGGCGAAAAACTGTTTTTT. This encodes CASSADRTGEKLFF.

In its sample, this clone was seen many times. The same CDR3 also results from other DNA sequences found in this sample. The chain carries TRBV5-8 and TRBJ2-5; possibly TRBD2 for D (5 bases). Germline CDR1 SGHTS, CDR2 YDEGEE. V was shortened by 2 bases and J by 4 bases, with 15 bases between the two germline ends. The CDR3 sequence is 15 residues long. The CDR3 DNA follows: TGTGCCAGCAGCTTAGCCCGGGTGAGCGGAGAGACCCAGTACTTC. Translation gives CASSLARVSGETQYF.

With respect to this clone: One base away lies a much larger clone, so this may be a sequencing read error. This sequence joins TRBV4-2 and TRBJ2-1; 15 bases line up with TRBD2. There are 16 residues in the CDR3. The V gene's germline CDR1 is LGHNA and CDR2 YNFKEQ. The DNA of the CDR3 is TGTGCCAGCAGAGAGGGACTAGCGGGGGGATACAATGATCAGTTCTTC. It codes for CASREGLAGGYNDQFF.

This clone was recorded many times. The genes are TRBV5-5 and TRBJ1-4; D gene ambiguous. CDR1 and CDR2 (germline): SGHKS, YYEKEE (reference sequence). The CDR3 sequence is 15 residues long. The V and J ends lost 4 bases and 0 bases respectively, with 10 bases between them. CDR3 sequence: CASSPTTATNEKLFF. The CDR3 DNA sequence: TGTGCCAGCAGCCCCACCACCGCAACTAATGAAAAACTGTTTTTT.

This clone came up many times. This chain links TRBV11-2 with TRBJ2-1; D is undetermined. V was clipped by 5 bases and J by 0 bases, with 14 bases between them. CDR3 size: 16 residues. Germline assignment: CDR1 SGHAT and CDR2 FQNNGV. The CDR3, as DNA: TGTGCCAGCAGCCTACAGCCGCCCAGCTCCTACAATGAGCAGTTCTTC. It translates to CASSLQPPSSYNEQFF.